This TCR beta chain was sequenced in a study of blood T cell repertoires in COVID-19. Study as a whole: The samples span acute and convalescent COVID-19 from the United States, Italy and Spain. T cells, B-cell-depleted T cells, or PBMCs supplied cDNA or gDNA.

Looked up from germline, CDR1 is MDHEN and CDR2 is SYDVKM. The CDR3 has 14 amino acids. V gave up 7 bases and J gave up 8 bases; unmatched junction bases: 7. In the original workflow: How many nucleated cells were present was estimated from reference gene primer amplification. Repertoires were generated with immunoSEQ multiplex PCR, while TCRdb's copy carries only in-frame clones and drops some. V and J calls and clone size are as listed in that table; D and trimming were resolved from the DNA. Of more than 200,000 clones in the sample, 82% were seen once. The J gene is TRBJ1-6, the V gene TRBV28, with 8 bases fitting TRBD1. The receptor was isolated from a woman aged 80 or older with active or convalescent COVID-19. Sequencing input: peripheral blood. In DNA form, the CDR3 reads TGTGCCAGCAAAGGACAGGGTAGCGATTCACCCCTCCACTTT. Translated, it gives CASKGQGSDSPLHF.